A selection of T cell receptor beta chains follows, all from one sample in a study of blood T cell repertoires in COVID-19. Assay: immunoSEQ multiplex PCR; the TCRdb copy retains only in-frame clones and omits some. The sample includes approximately 68,000 clones, 70% to 90% of them seen just once. Sequenced sample: peripheral blood. The receptors shown here come from a man between 50 and 59 years old with active COVID-19. Both conserved end residues are trimmed from each CDR3. Fields, in order: V gene, CDR3 protein.

V gene: TRBV11-3; CDR3 protein: ASSLLGGTYEQY
V gene: TRBV19; CDR3 protein: ASSSTGTGYQPQH
V gene: TRBV10-3; CDR3 protein: ALALWEARLNEQF
V gene: TRBV6-2/TRBV6-3; CDR3 protein: ASSYSSAAGGEQY
V gene: TRBV7-3; CDR3 protein: ASSLRSTSGGNEQF
V gene: TRBV7-8; CDR3 protein: ASSLVERGSYEQY
V gene: TRBV29-1; CDR3 protein: SVVSGRNTEAF
V gene: TRBV3-1/TRBV3-2; CDR3 protein: ASSLDRGTQPQH
V gene: TRBV6-6; CDR3 protein: ASTRGMGAYEQY
V gene: TRBV27; CDR3 protein: ATDRHYEQY
V gene: TRBV24-1; CDR3 protein: ATSEGTGGSYEQY
V gene: TRBV29-1; CDR3 protein: SVKSGNTDTQY
V gene: TRBV5-4; CDR3 protein: ASSLAGGGPYEQY
V gene: TRBV7-9; CDR3 protein: ASSSTGGMNTEAF
V gene: TRBV12-3/TRBV12-4; CDR3 protein: ASSFQGGTEAF
V gene: TRBV7-3; CDR3 protein: ASSKTSGSNIQY
V gene: TRBV3-1/TRBV3-2; CDR3 protein: ASSVYRGVYT
V gene: TRBV5-6; CDR3 protein: ASSLVGGSGNTIY
V gene: TRBV7-8; CDR3 protein: ASSPDRNYGYT
V gene: TRBV7-8; CDR3 protein: ASSRRSIGRNTEAF
V gene: TRBV11-2; CDR3 protein: ASSGARVDEQF
V gene: TRBV7-2; CDR3 protein: ASSEYRDRYGYT
V gene: TRBV19; CDR3 protein: ATNPPGSSEAF
V gene: TRBV3-1/TRBV3-2; CDR3 protein: ASTNRGMNTEAF
V gene: TRBV4-3; CDR3 protein: ASSQDSGGGQPQH
V gene: TRBV19; CDR3 protein: ASSPYRAGLAGGRRDTQY
V gene: TRBV18; CDR3 protein: ASSLGQGNTEAF
V gene: TRBV7-2; CDR3 protein: ASSLERGGWNEQF
V gene: TRBV5-6; CDR3 protein: ASSLVGHSPANTEAF
V gene: TRBV24-1; CDR3 protein: ATSGPGQVFGYT
V gene: TRBV6-1; CDR3 protein: ASGEAAGSGNYGYT
V gene: TRBV6-5; CDR3 protein: ASSYVGTGYEQY
V gene: TRBV5-6; CDR3 protein: ASNKDRVDGYT
V gene: TRBV7-8; CDR3 protein: ASSLRGSDTQY
V gene: TRBV25-1; CDR3 protein: ASERPSGTGELF
V gene: TRBV5-1; CDR3 protein: ASSHRTGGLADFASTDTQY
V gene: TRBV29-1; CDR3 protein: SGGQGHTGELF
V gene: TRBV15; CDR3 protein: ATSRDRPRDTQY
V gene: TRBV7-3; CDR3 protein: ASSPKGGPNEQF
V gene: TRBV9; CDR3 protein: ASSLGPGTEAF
V gene: TRBV7-2; CDR3 protein: ASSPDRNAWGYT
V gene: TRBV2; CDR3 protein: ASSVLQGETQY
V gene: TRBV18; CDR3 protein: ASSPTGTLSGNTIY
V gene: TRBV5-1; CDR3 protein: ASRPGLVKRDTQY
V gene: TRBV15; CDR3 protein: ATSRGGTGYSEQY
V gene: TRBV5-1; CDR3 protein: ASSLGLAGGRETQY
V gene: TRBV9; CDR3 protein: ASSVGGTGGNYGYT
V gene: TRBV7-2; CDR3 protein: ASSTRLGLAGPEQF
V gene: TRBV12-3/TRBV12-4; CDR3 protein: ASSRTSGELF
V gene: TRBV2; CDR3 protein: ASSPPGQGASEQY
V gene: TRBV4-3; CDR3 protein: ASSQGVQGFYYGYT
V gene: TRBV28; CDR3 protein: ATLLYLDRGGFGYT
V gene: TRBV2; CDR3 protein: ASSQRDRGNSPLH
V gene: TRBV6-5; CDR3 protein: ASSYQTGGHSPLH